The rows below give T cell receptor beta chains drawn from one sample of a study of shared clonotypes between healthy human individuals. Clones were sequenced by immunoSEQ multiplex PCR, and TCRdb holds only the in-frame ones, with some missing. Seen here are roughly 2,500,000 clones, over 85% observed once, and the top ten hold approximately 0.35%. The sequencing sample was made of naive CD4+ T cells from PBMCs. The receptors here all came from a man younger than 30 in good health. Some clones in this sample may be carry-over from other donors' samples. CDR3s include the opening cysteine and the closing phenylalanine or tryptophan. The order of the fields is J gene, V gene, D gene, clone size, CDR3 DNA, CDR3 protein. A D gene is named only where the DNA matches it firmly. Some rows have no size entry. The others give once, few or many, or a class for an expanded clone.

>TRBJ2-5|TRBV29-1|.|.
TGCAGCGTTGATGAGTTACAAGAGACCCAGTACTTC
CSVDELQETQYF
>TRBJ2-7|TRBV7-6|TRBD2|.
TGTGCCAGCAGCTTAGGGGAGGGAGGGCAGTACTTC
CASSLGEGGQYF
>TRBJ1-1|TRBV7-9|TRBD1|few
TGTGCCAGCAGCTCTGGACAGGGGGAGACTGAAGCTTTCTTT
CASSSGQGETEAFF
>TRBJ1-1|TRBV28|TRBD1|once
TGTGCCAGCAGTTTGGGACAGGGCCAGTCTGAAGCTTTCTTT
CASSLGQGQSEAFF
>TRBJ2-1|TRBV7-3|TRBD2|once
TGTGCCAGCAGCCCTTTCGGGACTAGCGCAGATGAGCAGTTCTTC
CASSPFGTSADEQFF
>TRBJ2-5|TRBV18|.|.
TGTGCCAGCTCACCAGCGGGGGCCAAAGAGACCCAGTACTTC
CASSPAGAKETQYF
>TRBJ2-5|TRBV7-2|.|.
TGTGCCAGCAGCTCCCGGGACGGGCAAGAGACCCAGTACTTC
CASSSRDGQETQYF
>TRBJ1-6|TRBV7-9|.|.
TGTGCCAGCAGCCTCGTGCAAGATTCACCCCTCCACTTT
CASSLVQDSPLHF
>TRBJ2-5|TRBV7-2|.|.
TGTGCCAGCACCGGGATTGGGGAGACCCAGTACTTC
CASTGIGETQYF
>TRBJ1-6|TRBV7-8|TRBD1|.
TGTGCCAGCAGCCCGGGACAGGATAATTCACCCCTCCACTTT
CASSPGQDNSPLHF
>TRBJ1-1|TRBV5-4|.|.
TGTGCCAGCAGCCTAAGGGCGTCAGGGCCGAACACTGAAGCTTTCTTT
CASSLRASGPNTEAFF
>TRBJ1-5|TRBV28|TRBD1|.
TGTGCCAGCTGTAAAGGGACAGGGGTGTATAGCAATCAGCCCCAGCATTTT
CASCKGTGVYSNQPQHF
>TRBJ1-1|TRBV5-1|.|.
TGCGCCAGCAGCTTTGGTGGCCGAGAAGCTTTCTTT
CASSFGGREAFF
>TRBJ1-1|TRBV11-2|.|.
TGTGCCAGCAGCTTCGCCTGGGCCACTGAAGCTTTCTTT
CASSFAWATEAFF
>TRBJ2-1|TRBV27|.|.
TGTGCCAGCAGTGCGAACAGGGAATCGTACAATGAGCAGTTCTTC
CASSANRESYNEQFF
>TRBJ2-1|TRBV6-1|TRBD2|few
TGTGCCAGCAGTGTGGGCCCTAGCGGGGCCCCGGGTGACAATGAGCAGTTCTTC
CASSVGPSGAPGDNEQFF
>TRBJ2-2|TRBV28|.|once
TGTGCCAGCAGTTTATTCCGGTCTATTCGGGGCACCGGGGAGCTGTTTTTT
CASSLFRSIRGTGELFF
>TRBJ1-1|TRBV7-9|.|.
TGTGCCAGCAGCAAACAGTTGAACACTGAAGCTTTCTTT
CASSKQLNTEAFF
>TRBJ2-1|TRBV12-5|.|.
TGTGCTAGTGGTTTCTCGCTAGCCGGGGGAGATGAGCAGTTCTTC
CASGFSLAGGDEQFF
>TRBJ2-3|TRBV5-1|.|.
TGCGCCAGCAGCTTGGCTCCTAGCAGTGGGACAGATACGCAGTATTTT
CASSLAPSSGTDTQYF
>TRBJ2-7|TRBV6-6|TRBD1|.
TGTGCCAGCAGTTACTCGGGCGGGACAGGGATCTACGAGCAGTACTTC
CASSYSGGTGIYEQYF
>TRBJ1-6|TRBV11-2|.|.
TGTGCCAGCAGCTTATCGCAGGCTTATAATTCACCCCTCCACTTT
CASSLSQAYNSPLHF
>TRBJ2-5|TRBV5-1|TRBD2|.
TGCGCCAGCAGCCAAACAGTAGCGGGAGTGGAGACCCAGTACTTC
CASSQTVAGVETQYF
>TRBJ2-3|TRBV5-4|TRBD2|.
TGTGCCAGCAGTTGGGGACTAGCGGGGGGGCAGGGAGATACGCAGTATTTT
CASSWGLAGGQGDTQYF
>TRBJ2-5|TRBV14|.|.
TGTGCCAGCAGCCAAGCGGCCAGGGATCAGTTCAAGTACTTC
CASSQAARDQFKYF
>TRBJ2-3|TRBV4-2|.|.
TGTGCCAGCAGGTGGGGGGAAGGACACACAGATACGCAGTATTTT
CASRWGEGHTDTQYF
>TRBJ2-7|TRBV5-4|.|.
TGTGCCAGCAGCGCCCCTGGCGGCTTGGGCGACGAGCAGTACTTC
CASSAPGGLGDEQYF
>TRBJ2-3|TRBV28|TRBD2|.
TGTGCCAGCAGTTTAAAGCAGGCGGGAGGGGATACGCAGTATTTT
CASSLKQAGGDTQYF
>TRBJ2-4|TRBV5-1|.|.
TGCGCCAGCAGGGGGGACTTGGACATTCAGTACTTC
CASRGDLDIQYF
>TRBJ1-4|TRBV5-1|.|.
TGCGCCAGCAGCCCCCCGGGTAAGGGATATGAAAAACTGTTTTTT
CASSPPGKGYEKLFF
>TRBJ2-3|TRBV11-2|.|.
TGTGCCAGCAGCTACCTCAGAGCCGGCACAGATACGCAGTATTTT
CASSYLRAGTDTQYF
>TRBJ1-3|TRBV7-2|.|.
TGTGCCAGCAGCTCCCGGGTTCCTGGAAACACCATATATTTT
CASSSRVPGNTIYF
>TRBJ2-7|TRBV29-1|.|.
TGCAGCGTTGAATGGGGGAAGTCTCCTTACGAGCAGTACTTC
CSVEWGKSPYEQYF
>TRBJ1-6|TRBV6-5|.|.
TGTGCCAGCAACCACAGGGCCAATTCACCCCTCCACTTT
CASNHRANSPLHF
>TRBJ2-5|TRBV19|TRBD2|once
TGTGCCAGTAGTATCCGGCATAGCGGGAGCCAAAAAGAGACCCAGTACTTC
CASSIRHSGSQKETQYF
>TRBJ2-1|TRBV27|TRBD1|.
TGTGCCAGCAGGCGGACCGGGACAGGGATATACAATGAGCAGTTCTTC
CASRRTGTGIYNEQFF
>TRBJ1-2|TRBV28|TRBD1|.
TGTGCCAGCACCTCCCAAAGGCCGGGTTGGACAGGGAATGGCTACACCTTC
CASTSQRPGWTGNGYTF
>TRBJ1-3|TRBV30|.|once
TGTGCCTGGTCCGACAGGAGGAACACCATATATTTT
CAWSDRRNTIYF
>TRBJ2-1|TRBV19|TRBD2|.
TGTGCCAGTAGTATACTGGCGGGAGTGCGGTACAATGAGCAGTTCTTC
CASSILAGVRYNEQFF
>TRBJ2-7|TRBV11-2|.|once
TGTGCCAGCAGTACCTCCTTCGGCGGCTCCGAGCAGTACTTC
CASSTSFGGSEQYF
>TRBJ2-1|TRBV29-1|TRBD1|.
TGCAGCGTTGGCAGGGGGTATGAGCAGTTCTTC
CSVGRGYEQFF
>TRBJ1-5|TRBV28|.|.
TGTGCCAGCAATAAGGACTATCAGCCCCAGCATTTT
CASNKDYQPQHF
>TRBJ1-4|TRBV2|.|.
TGTGCCAGCAGTGACCGACAGCCTTCCTTTAATGAAAAACTGTTTTTT
CASSDRQPSFNEKLFF
>TRBJ1-5|TRBV7-2|.|.
TGTGCCAGCAGCTTAGTGGGTCCAGGGACCCCTCAGCCCCAGCATTTT
CASSLVGPGTPQPQHF
>TRBJ1-1|TRBV28|.|.
TGTGCCAGCACCTCCCGGGAACGAGGCCCGAACACTGAAGCTTTCTTT
CASTSRERGPNTEAFF
>TRBJ2-1|TRBV19|TRBD1|once
TGTGCCAGCATATCCCGACCGGGACAGAACTACAATGAGCAGTTCTTC
CASISRPGQNYNEQFF
>TRBJ1-1|TRBV5-1|TRBD1|.
TGCGCCAGCAGCTTAGGAGGGACAGGGGGCTCGAACACTGAAGCTTTCTTT
CASSLGGTGGSNTEAFF
>TRBJ1-3|TRBV5-1|.|.
TGCGCCAGCAGCGGGAATTCGGGAAACACCATATATTTT
CASSGNSGNTIYF
>TRBJ1-5|TRBV2|.|few
TGTGCCAGCAGTGAAAGGGGTTTGAGCAATCAGCCCCAGCATTTT
CASSERGLSNQPQHF
>TRBJ1-5|TRBV2|.|.
TGTGCCAGCAGTGAACACGGGGGCCCGGCTCAGCCCCAGCATTTT
CASSEHGGPAQPQHF
>TRBJ2-2|TRBV9|.|.
TGTGCCAGCAGCGGGATAGGGTTGGCCGGGGAGCTGTTTTTT
CASSGIGLAGELFF
>TRBJ2-1|TRBV19|.|.
TGTGCCAGTAGTATAGGACTCGGCTACCCCCTCGGAAAGACGTTCTTC
CASSIGLGYPLGKTFF
>TRBJ2-1|TRBV7-2|.|.
TGTGCCAGCAGCTCCCGCGTTGAGCAGTTCTTC
CASSSRVEQFF
>TRBJ2-2|TRBV4-1|.|.
TGCGCCAGCAGCCAAGTTTGGACCGGGGAGCTGTTTTTT
CASSQVWTGELFF
>TRBJ2-1|TRBV27|.|.
TGTGCCAGCAGTCCGTCAGGGAGGTCAACCTACAATGAGCAGTTCTTC
CASSPSGRSTYNEQFF
>TRBJ2-3|TRBV28|.|.
TGTGCCAGCGCCCAGGGGCGGACAGATACGCAGTATTTT
CASAQGRTDTQYF
>TRBJ2-5|TRBV7-9|TRBD2|.
TGTGCCAGCAGCTTCCACGGGACTAGCGGCCAAGAGACCCAGTACTTC
CASSFHGTSGQETQYF